This T cell receptor beta chain was captured by sequencing in a study of T cells after yellow fever vaccination. Points from the study as a whole: Secondary responses were weaker yet peaked faster, day 5 versus 15.

The germline CDR1 and CDR2 sequences are LGHNA and YSLEER. This CDR3 contains 13 residues. Trimming cost V 5 bases and J 3 bases, with 11 bases left between them. In its sample, this clonotype was seen many times. Its antigen is as yet unknown. TCRdb processed the 5' RACE reads anew with MiXCR; each CDR3 protein has one entry. Among hundreds of thousands of distinct CDR3 sequences listed, around 3.6% were seen once. This receptor was taken from a man aged 18-30 years who received the YFV17D yellow fever vaccine. Here the sequenced sample was PBMCs, taken on the day of the yellow fever booster vaccination. The chain joins TRBV4-3 to TRBJ2-7; no clear D gene. The CDR3 nucleotides are TGCGCCAGCAGCTACGGAGCCAACTACGAGCAGTACTTC. Protein product: CASSYGANYEQYF.